A single sample gave rise to the 27 T cell receptor beta chains below, sequenced in a study of T-cell memory formation after mild COVID-19. TCRdb fed the 5' RACE reads into MiXCR, producing one record per CDR3 protein. The table lists tens of thousands of distinct CDR3 sequences, more than 15% of them singletons, with roughly 1.3% in the top ten. What was sequenced was PBMCs or a T cell subset sorted from them (not recorded which). These receptors came from an adult who had mild COVID-19 (a few samples of this study predate the infection). Cell type and time point are not known.

Comment on this clonotype: One junction end does not reproduce the germline sequence, and a read error may be involved. The V and J genes are TRBV7-7 and TRBJ2-3; 9 positions agree with TRBD2. In germline, CDR1 is SSHAT, CDR2 FNYEAQ (reference sequence). The CDR3 covers 15 residues. The DNA for the CDR3 is TGTGCTAGCAGCGTGTTAGCGGGGGGCACAGATACGCAGTATTTT. It translates to CASSVLAGGTDTQYF.

The V gene is TRBV27, the J gene TRBJ1-1; D perhaps matches TRBD1 (5 bases). V was shortened by 2 bases and J by 0 bases, with 10 bases between the two germline ends. The CDR3 contains 15 residues. The germline V gene has CDR1 MNHEY and CDR2 SMNVEV (reference sequence). CDR3: CASSLGALLNTEAFF. The CDR3 DNA follows: TGTGCCAGCAGTTTAGGGGCGCTTTTGAACACTGAAGCTTTCTTT.

This clonotype was counted many times. V gene TRBV6-2 or TRBV6-3 combines with J gene TRBJ2-7; TRBD2 might be the D (5 bases). The germline V and J ends were trimmed by 7 bases and 0 bases, with 13 bases remaining between them. The CDR3 has 14 amino acids. Looked up from germline, CDR1 is MNHEY and CDR2 is SVGEGT. In nucleotides, the CDR3 is TGTGCCAGCAACCCTAGAGGGTACTCCTACGAGCAGTACTTC. Translating gives CASNPRGYSYEQYF.

This clonotype was recorded many times. CDR3 residues: CSAPDRTGELFF. The CDR3 nucleotides read TGCAGCGCCCCGGACAGGACCGGGGAGCTGTTTTTT. This chain links TRBV29-1 with TRBJ2-2, with 7 bases lining up with TRBD1. This CDR3 contains 12 residues. V was pared by 7 bases and J by 5 bases, with 4 bases of the junction left unmatched. Germline loops: CDR1 SQVTM, CDR2 ANQGSEA.

Many counts were recorded for this clonotype. This sequence joins TRBV7-9 and TRBJ1-2, with no clear D. The V gene lost 2 bases and the J gene lost 2 bases, with 6 bases spanning the gap. Germline loops: CDR1 SEHNR, CDR2 FQNEAQ (reference sequence). This CDR3 spans 13 amino acids. The CDR3 DNA reads TGTGCCAGCAGCTTAAACCAAAACTATGGCTACACCTTC. Translating gives CASSLNQNYGYTF.

This clonotype was seen a handful of times. V gene TRBV14 combines with J gene TRBJ2-3; 7 nucleotides match TRBD2. V shed 4 bases, J shed 0 bases, and the junction held 10 bases outside the gene matches. Germline V gene lookup returns CDR1 SGHDN and CDR2 FVKESK. The CDR3 contains 17 residues. CDR3 sequence reads: CASSRGRTRISTDTQYF. The DNA for the CDR3 is TGTGCCAGCAGCCGCGGTCGGACTAGGATTAGCACAGATACGCAGTATTTT.

This clonotype is deemed medium-sized. The gene calls are TRBV5-1 and TRBJ2-2; a weak D match, TRBD1 (5 bases). The ends were cut back, 0 bases at V and 1 base at J, with 7 bases in the middle. The CDR3 contains 15 residues. CDR1 and CDR2 from the germline V gene are SGHRS and YFSETQ. The CDR3 region is CASSLGDRNTGELFF. CDR3 sequence (DNA): TGCGCCAGCAGCTTGGGAGACAGGAACACCGGGGAGCTGTTTTTT. The entire variable domain, with the rest obtained from reference TRBV5-1 and TRBJ2-2, is as follows: KAGVTQTPRYLIKTRGQQVTLSCSPISGHRSVSWYQQTPGQGLQFLFEYFSETQRNKGNFPGRFSGRQFSNSRSEMNVSTLELGDSALYLCASSLGDRNTGELFFGEGSRLTVL.

This clonotype was counted ten times or more. The J gene is TRBJ2-2, the V gene TRBV12-3 or TRBV12-4; 10 nucleotides match TRBD2. The CDR3 extends over 16 amino acids. The junction had 8 bases not matched to a gene; V was cut back by 4 bases and J by 6 bases. The CDR3 DNA is TGTGCCAGCAGTTCCTTAGCGGGGGGATTGTCCGGGGAGCTGTTTTTT. Protein sequence: CASSSLAGGLSGELFF.

This clonotype was detected only a few times. The rearrangement uses TRBV5-5 and TRBJ1-2; 9 bases are a match to TRBD1. Trimming removed 2 bases from V and 2 bases from J; junction bases left unmatched: 4. The CDR3 contains 15 residues. Germline lookup yields CDR1 SGHKS and CDR2 YYEKEE (reference sequence). The CDR3 region is CASSLQGAANYGYTF. CDR3 sequence (DNA): TGTGCCAGCAGCTTACAGGGGGCGGCCAACTATGGCTACACCTTC.

This clonotype was found once. The V and J genes are TRBV3-1 and TRBJ2-5, with TRBD2 matching 12 bases. The CDR3 has 16 residues. J gave up 2 bases and V 1 base, and 2 bases lay outside the gene matches. Germline V gene sequence: CDR1 LGHDT, CDR2 YNNKEL (reference sequence). The CDR3 DNA reads as TGTGCCAGCAGCCAAGGGACTAGCGGGGCGCAAGAGACCCAGTACTTC. It translates to CASSQGTSGAQETQYF.

This clonotype was seen ten or more times. The rearrangement joins TRBV7-3 to TRBJ2-6; D ambiguous. CDR1 is SGHTA, CDR2 FQGTGA, per germline. Deletions cut 3 bases from V and 2 bases from J, with 5 bases between. The CDR3 consists of 14 residues. CDR3 residues: CASSFSTGANVLTF. CDR3 DNA: TGTGCCAGCAGCTTTTCCACTGGGGCCAACGTCCTGACTTTC.

This clonotype was detected many times. The chain couples TRBV6-2 or TRBV6-3 to TRBJ2-7, with D perhaps assigned TRBD1 or TRBD2 (5 bases each). This CDR3 region has 14 residues. The germline V gene has CDR1 MNHEY and CDR2 SVGEGT. The ends were cut back, 6 bases at V and 1 base at J, with 13 bases in the middle. CDR3 region: CASRPGTASYEQYF. The DNA for the CDR3 is TGTGCCAGCAGGCCCGGGACGGCTTCCTACGAGCAGTACTTC.

This clonotype was seen many times. V usage is TRBV7-2 and J usage is TRBJ2-1; D possibly uses TRBD1 or TRBD2 (6 bases each). This CDR3 has 14 residues. Germline V gene sequence: CDR1 SGHTA, CDR2 FQGNSA. V shed 1 base and J shed 15 bases, with 19 bases lying between them. CDR3: CASSLVVLGGRGFF. In nucleotides, the CDR3 is TGTGCCAGCAGCTTAGTAGTATTGGGGGGCCGTGGGTTCTTC.

This clonotype occurred many times. The V call is TRBV7-6, the J call TRBJ2-1; no clear D gene. V lost 5 bases and J 8 bases, leaving 7 bases between the germline ends. Germline V CDR1 and CDR2: SGHVS, FNYEAQ. The CDR3 spans 11 residues. The CDR3 loop reads CASSPLYEQFF. In DNA, the CDR3 is TGTGCCAGCAGCCCCCTATATGAGCAGTTCTTC.

This clonotype has at least ten counts. The V gene is TRBV6-2 or TRBV6-3, the J gene TRBJ2-7, with TRBD2 matching 11 bases. The CDR3 is 17 amino acids. Germline lookup yields CDR1 MNHEY and CDR2 SVGEGT. V lost 4 bases and J lost 3; bases outside the gene matches: 11. The CDR3 protein is CASSSSATSGTSYEQYF. CDR3 coding DNA: TGTGCCAGCAGTTCCTCCGCGACTAGCGGGACGAGCTACGAGCAGTACTTC.

At least ten counts were recorded for this clonotype. The chain joins TRBV6-2 or TRBV6-3 to TRBJ2-7, with D tentatively TRBD2 (5 bases). The CDR3 runs to 16 residues. From germline, CDR1 is MNHEY and CDR2 SVGEGT. V lost 0 bases to trimming and J lost 2 bases, with 14 bases between them. The CDR3 protein is CASSYSAGFGAYEQYF. The CDR3 region has the DNA TGTGCCAGCAGTTACTCGGCAGGTTTCGGGGCCTACGAGCAGTACTTC.

This clonotype was seen many times. This chain joins TRBV12-3 or TRBV12-4 and TRBJ2-1; D not resolved. Trimming took 4 bases from V and 6 from J, leaving 10 bases between them. The CDR3 contains 13 residues. CDR3 amino acids: CASSSGNSNEQFF. The CDR3 DNA reads as TGTGCCAGCAGTTCTGGAAACAGCAATGAGCAGTTCTTC.

The sample holds many counts of this clonotype. CDR3 nucleotide sequence: TGTGCCAGCAGTGAAGGTACTAGGGTCGTCAACAAAAACATTCAGTACTTC. Encoded protein: CASSEGTRVVNKNIQYF. The chain employs TRBV25-1 and TRBJ2-4; TRBD2 might be the D (5 bases). The length of the CDR3 is 17 residues. V lost 2 bases, J lost 3 bases, and 17 bases lay in between. Germline assignment: CDR1 MGHDK and CDR2 SYGVNS.

This clonotype was recorded many times. The chain couples TRBV3-1 to TRBJ2-3; the D gene is possibly TRBD2 (5 bases). Trimming removed 5 bases at V and 1 base at J, with 16 bases between. CDR1 LGHDT and CDR2 YNNKEL come from the germline V gene (reference sequence). The CDR3 runs 16 residues. In DNA form, the CDR3 reads TGTGCCAGCAGCGAGTCGGGGTCCTGGGGCACAGATACGCAGTATTTT. Translating gives CASSESGSWGTDTQYF.

The chain combines TRBV5-1 with TRBJ2-1, with 8 bases lining up with TRBD2. J was trimmed by 10 bases and V by 4 bases; bases with no gene match: 4. This CDR3 has 12 residues. Germline assignment: CDR1 SGHRS and CDR2 YFSETQ. In nucleotides, the CDR3 is TGCGCCAGCAGCCCGCGACTAGCGGAGCAGTTCTTC. Translating gives CASSPRLAEQFF.

This clonotype was found many times. The gene calls are TRBV9 and TRBJ2-5, with 9 bases lining up with TRBD2. Losses at the gene ends were 0 bases for V and 5 bases for J; bases not matched to a gene: 5. Germline CDR1 and CDR2: SGDLS and YYNGEE. This CDR3 has 15 amino acids. CDR3 in DNA: TGTGCCAGCAGCGTAGCTAGTAGCGGGAGTGAGACCCAGTACTTC. Translation gives CASSVASSGSETQYF.

This clonotype was counted many times. The chain is built from TRBV6-5 and TRBJ1-1; perhaps TRBD1 as D (5 bases). This CDR3 has 15 residues. Germline CDR1 reads MNHEY; CDR2 reads SVGAGI. V lost 0 bases and J 4 bases, leaving 12 bases between the germline ends. The CDR3 DNA reads TGTGCCAGCAGTTACTCGTACAGGCTGGGCACTGAAGCTTTCTTT. Encoded protein: CASSYSYRLGTEAFF.

This clonotype was picked up many times. The chain joins TRBV2 to TRBJ2-5; 9 bases line up with TRBD1. Germline V lookup: CDR1 SNHLY, CDR2 FYNNEI. The CDR3 is 15 amino acids. V lost 1 base, J lost 3 bases, and 3 bases stayed unmatched. The CDR3 DNA reads as TGTGCCAGCAGTGAAGGGGGACAGGGAAAAGAGACCCAGTACTTC. It specifies CASSEGGQGKETQYF.

Many counts were recorded for this clonotype. This chain uses TRBV7-9 with TRBJ1-1, with 10 nucleotides matching TRBD1. Looked up from germline, CDR1 is SEHNR and CDR2 is FQNEAQ (reference sequence). The ends lost 5 bases at V and 11 bases at J; junction bases unmatched: 11. The CDR3 is 14 residues long. DNA of the CDR3: TGTGCCAGCAGCCGACCGGGACAGGGGCGAGAGGCTTTCTTT. Its translation is CASSRPGQGREAFF.

The chain carries TRBV2 and TRBJ2-1; possibly TRBD2 for D (7 bases). Germline CDR1 reads SNHLY; CDR2 reads FYNNEI. V lost 10 bases, J lost 0 bases, and 16 bases lay in between. The CDR3 loop spans 15 amino acids. This CDR3 reads CAILGGAASYNEQFF. The CDR3 nucleotides are TGTGCCATCCTTGGGGGGGCGGCCTCCTACAATGAGCAGTTCTTC.

The V call is TRBV18, the J call TRBJ2-5; possibly TRBD2 for D (5 bases). The CDR3 is 15 residues long. The V gene lost 4 bases and the J gene lost 2 bases, with 14 bases spanning the gap. CDR1 KGHSH and CDR2 LQKENI come from the germline V gene. The CDR3 spells CASSLSTGIQETQYF. The CDR3 coding sequence is TGTGCCAGCTCACTCTCTACGGGAATTCAAGAGACCCAGTACTTC.

This clonotype was detected ten times or more. The rearrangement links TRBV19 to TRBJ2-7, with 8 bases identical to TRBD2. The CDR3 covers 15 residues. From germline, CDR1 is LNHDA and CDR2 SQIVND (reference sequence). V trimming: 5 bases; J trimming: 2 bases; junction bases outside the gene matches: 8. The CDR3 loop is CASSARAGVAYEQYF. The CDR3 DNA follows: TGTGCCAGTAGTGCCCGAGCGGGAGTTGCCTACGAGCAGTACTTC.